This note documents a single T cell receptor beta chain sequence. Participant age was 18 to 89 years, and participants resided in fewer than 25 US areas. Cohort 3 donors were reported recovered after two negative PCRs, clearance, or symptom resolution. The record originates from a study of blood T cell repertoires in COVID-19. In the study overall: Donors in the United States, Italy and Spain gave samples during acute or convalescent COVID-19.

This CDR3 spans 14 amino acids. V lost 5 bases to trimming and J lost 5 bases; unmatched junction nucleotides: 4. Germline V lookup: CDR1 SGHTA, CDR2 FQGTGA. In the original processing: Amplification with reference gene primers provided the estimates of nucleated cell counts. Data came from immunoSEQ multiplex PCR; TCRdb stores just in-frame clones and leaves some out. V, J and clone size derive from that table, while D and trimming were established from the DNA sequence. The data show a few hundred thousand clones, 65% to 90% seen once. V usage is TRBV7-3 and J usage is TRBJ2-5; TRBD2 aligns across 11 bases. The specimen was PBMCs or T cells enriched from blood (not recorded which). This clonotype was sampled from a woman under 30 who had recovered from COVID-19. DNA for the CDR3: TGTGCCAGCAGCGCAACTAGCGGGAGTGAGACCCAGTACTTC. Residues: CASSATSGSETQYF.